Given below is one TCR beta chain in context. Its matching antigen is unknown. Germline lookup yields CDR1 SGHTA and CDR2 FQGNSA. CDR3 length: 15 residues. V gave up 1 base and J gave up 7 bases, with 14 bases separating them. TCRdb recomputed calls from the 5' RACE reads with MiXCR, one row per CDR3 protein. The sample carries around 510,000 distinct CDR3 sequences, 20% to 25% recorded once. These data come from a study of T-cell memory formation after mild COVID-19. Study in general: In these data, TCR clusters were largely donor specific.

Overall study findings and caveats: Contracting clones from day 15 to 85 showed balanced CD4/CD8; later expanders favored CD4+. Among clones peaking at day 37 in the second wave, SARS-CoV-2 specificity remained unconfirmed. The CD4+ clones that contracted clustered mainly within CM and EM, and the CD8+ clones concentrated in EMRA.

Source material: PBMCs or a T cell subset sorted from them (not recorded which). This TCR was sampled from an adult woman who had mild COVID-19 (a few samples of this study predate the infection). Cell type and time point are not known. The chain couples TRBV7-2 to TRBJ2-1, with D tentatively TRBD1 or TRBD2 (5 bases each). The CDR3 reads CASSLGDHVGNEQFF. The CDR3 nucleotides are TGTGCCAGCAGCTTAGGGGACCACGTTGGTAATGAGCAGTTCTTC.